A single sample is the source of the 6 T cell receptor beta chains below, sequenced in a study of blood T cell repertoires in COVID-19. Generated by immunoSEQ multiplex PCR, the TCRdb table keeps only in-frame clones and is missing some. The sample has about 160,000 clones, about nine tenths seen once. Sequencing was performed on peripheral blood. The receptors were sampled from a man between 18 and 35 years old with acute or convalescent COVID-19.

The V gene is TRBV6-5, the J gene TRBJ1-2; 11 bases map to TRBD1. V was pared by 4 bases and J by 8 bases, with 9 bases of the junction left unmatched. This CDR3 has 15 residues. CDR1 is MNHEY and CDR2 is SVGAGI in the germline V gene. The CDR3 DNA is TGTGCCAGCAGTTTTTCAGGACAGGGGGCGAGCGGCTACACCTTC. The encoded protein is CASSFSGQGASGYTF.

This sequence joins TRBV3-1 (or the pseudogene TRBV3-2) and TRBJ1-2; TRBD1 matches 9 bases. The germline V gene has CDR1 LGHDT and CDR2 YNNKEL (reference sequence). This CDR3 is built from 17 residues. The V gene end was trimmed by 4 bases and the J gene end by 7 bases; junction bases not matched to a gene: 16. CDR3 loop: CASSRYTGTGPSGGYTF. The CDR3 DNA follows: TGTGCCAGCAGCCGATATACCGGGACAGGGCCATCGGGTGGCTACACCTTC.

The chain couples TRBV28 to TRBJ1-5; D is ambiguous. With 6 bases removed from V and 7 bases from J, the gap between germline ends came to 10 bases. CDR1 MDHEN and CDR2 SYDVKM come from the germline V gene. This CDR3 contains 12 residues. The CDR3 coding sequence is TGTGCCAGCAGGCTTGTGAGCCAGCCCCAGCATTTT. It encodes CASRLVSQPQHF.

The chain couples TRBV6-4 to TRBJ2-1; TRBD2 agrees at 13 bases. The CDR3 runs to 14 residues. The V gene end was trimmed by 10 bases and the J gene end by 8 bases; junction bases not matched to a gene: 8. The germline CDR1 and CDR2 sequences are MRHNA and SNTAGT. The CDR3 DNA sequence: TGTGCCACGGGGACTAGCGGGGAATCCCATGAGCAGTTCTTC. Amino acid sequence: CATGTSGESHEQFF.

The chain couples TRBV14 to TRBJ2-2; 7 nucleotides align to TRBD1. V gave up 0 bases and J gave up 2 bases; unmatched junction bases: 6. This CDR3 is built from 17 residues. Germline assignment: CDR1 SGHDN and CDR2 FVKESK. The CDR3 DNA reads TGTGCCAGCAGCCAAGATAAGGGGGCCTTAAACACCGGGGAGCTGTTTTTT. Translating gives CASSQDKGALNTGELFF.

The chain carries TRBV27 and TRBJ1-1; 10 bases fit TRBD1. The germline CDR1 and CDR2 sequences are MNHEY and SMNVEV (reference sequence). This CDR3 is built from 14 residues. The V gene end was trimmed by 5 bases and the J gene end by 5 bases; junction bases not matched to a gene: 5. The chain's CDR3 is CASSLTGGLTEAFF. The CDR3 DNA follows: TGTGCCAGCAGTCTGACAGGGGGCCTTACTGAAGCTTTCTTT.